This T cell receptor beta chain stems from a study of vaccination and CD4 T cells after COVID-19. General study findings and limits: Median SARS-CoV-2-reactive clonotype numbers rose nonsignificantly, 21 to 38.

This clonotype was counted once. Its specificity is not known. Oncomine TCR Beta short-read sequencing was applied to DNA from cultured CD4+ T cells. Genomic DNA was drawn out of CD4+ T cells grown in culture. TCRdb reanalysed the PCR reads using MiXCR and keeps one entry per CDR3 protein. The sample holds 9,500 to 12,000 distinct CDR3 sequences, about 40% seen once. Described treatment: approximately 10-day PBMC culture with coronavirus spike peptide pools or control peptides (ViraFEST assay). From the unexposed donor, CD4+ T cells were collected ahead of the COVID-19 pandemic (2011-2018). Contingent on cell availability, unexposed-donor CD4+ T cells were interrogated with SARS-CoV-2 S/N and four cold-coronavirus spikes. Specimen: CD4+ T cells from blood, cultured in vitro. This clonotype originated in a human donor in good health.

CDR3 DNA sequence: TGTGCCAGCAGCGAGACTAGCGGGAGCGGGTATGAGCAGTTCTTC. Translating gives CASSETSGSGYEQFF. The rearrangement joins TRBV2 to TRBJ2-1; 12 bases are shared with TRBD2. Germline V gene lookup returns CDR1 SNHLY and CDR2 FYNNEI. V shed 6 bases, J shed 8 bases, and the junction held 8 bases outside the gene matches. The length of the CDR3 is 15 residues.